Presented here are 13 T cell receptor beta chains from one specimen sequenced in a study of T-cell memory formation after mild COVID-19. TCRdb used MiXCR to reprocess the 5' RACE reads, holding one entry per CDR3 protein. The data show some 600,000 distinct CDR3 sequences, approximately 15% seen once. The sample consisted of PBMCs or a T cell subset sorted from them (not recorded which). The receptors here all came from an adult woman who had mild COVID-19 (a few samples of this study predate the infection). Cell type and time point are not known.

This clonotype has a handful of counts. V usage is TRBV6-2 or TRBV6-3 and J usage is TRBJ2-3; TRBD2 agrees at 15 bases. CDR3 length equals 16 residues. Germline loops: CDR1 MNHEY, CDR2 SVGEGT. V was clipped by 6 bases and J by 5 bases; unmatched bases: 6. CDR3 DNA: TGTGCCAGCAGGCATCCGGGACTAGCGGGGGGAGATACGCAGTATTTT. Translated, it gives CASRHPGLAGGDTQYF.

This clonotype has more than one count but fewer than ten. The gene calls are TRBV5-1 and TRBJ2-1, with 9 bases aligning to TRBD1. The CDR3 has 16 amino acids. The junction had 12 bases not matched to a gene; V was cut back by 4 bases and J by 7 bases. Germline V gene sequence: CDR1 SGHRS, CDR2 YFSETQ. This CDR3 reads CASSPASGTGSNEQFF. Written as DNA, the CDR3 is TGCGCCAGCAGCCCCGCCTCCGGGACAGGGAGTAATGAGCAGTTCTTC.

As DNA, the CDR3 is TGTGCCAGCAGCTCTAGCGGGAGGGAGCTTACGCAGTATTTT. Encoded protein: CASSSSGRELTQYF. V usage is TRBV7-9 and J usage is TRBJ2-3, with 12 nucleotides matching TRBD2. The CDR3 spans 14 residues. In germline, CDR1 is SEHNR, CDR2 FQNEAQ (reference sequence). Trimming cost V 4 bases and J 8 bases; bases outside gene matches: 4.

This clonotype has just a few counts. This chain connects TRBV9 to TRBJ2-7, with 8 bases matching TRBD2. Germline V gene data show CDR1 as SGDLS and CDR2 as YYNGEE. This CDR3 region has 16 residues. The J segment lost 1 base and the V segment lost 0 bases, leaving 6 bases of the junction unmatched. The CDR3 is CASSVGGAGASYEQYF. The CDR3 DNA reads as TGTGCCAGCAGCGTAGGAGGAGCGGGAGCGTCCTACGAGCAGTACTTC.

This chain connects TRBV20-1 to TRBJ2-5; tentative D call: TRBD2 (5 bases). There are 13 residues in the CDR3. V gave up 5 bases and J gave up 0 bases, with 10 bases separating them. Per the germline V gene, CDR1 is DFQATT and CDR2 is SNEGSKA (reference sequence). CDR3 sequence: CSAPGRDQETQYF. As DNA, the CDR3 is TGCAGTGCTCCCGGGCGGGACCAAGAGACCCAGTACTTC.

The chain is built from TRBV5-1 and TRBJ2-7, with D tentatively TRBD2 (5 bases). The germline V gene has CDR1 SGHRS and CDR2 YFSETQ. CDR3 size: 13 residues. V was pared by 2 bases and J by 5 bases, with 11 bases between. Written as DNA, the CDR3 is TGCGCCAGCAGCTTTCACGGGATCAACGAGCAGTACTTC. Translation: CASSFHGINEQYF.

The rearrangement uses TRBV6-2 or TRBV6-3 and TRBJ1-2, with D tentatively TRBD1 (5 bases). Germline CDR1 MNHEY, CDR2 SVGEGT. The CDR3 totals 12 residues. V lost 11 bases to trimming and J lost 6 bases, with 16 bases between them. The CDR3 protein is CAPQRQGDGYTF. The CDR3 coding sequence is TGTGCCCCCCAGAGGCAGGGCGATGGCTACACCTTC.

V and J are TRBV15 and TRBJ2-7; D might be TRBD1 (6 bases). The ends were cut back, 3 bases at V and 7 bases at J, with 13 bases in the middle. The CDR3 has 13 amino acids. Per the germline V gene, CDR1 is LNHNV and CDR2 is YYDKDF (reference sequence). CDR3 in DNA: TGTGCCACCAGCAGCGAACAGGGTCCGGAGCAGTACTTC. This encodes CATSSEQGPEQYF.

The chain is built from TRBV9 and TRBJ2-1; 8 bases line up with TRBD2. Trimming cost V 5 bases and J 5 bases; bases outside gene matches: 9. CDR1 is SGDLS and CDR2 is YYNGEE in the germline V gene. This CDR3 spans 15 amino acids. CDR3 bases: TGTGCCAGCAGTCTTACGGGAGGGGTCCACAATGAGCAGTTCTTC. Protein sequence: CASSLTGGVHNEQFF.

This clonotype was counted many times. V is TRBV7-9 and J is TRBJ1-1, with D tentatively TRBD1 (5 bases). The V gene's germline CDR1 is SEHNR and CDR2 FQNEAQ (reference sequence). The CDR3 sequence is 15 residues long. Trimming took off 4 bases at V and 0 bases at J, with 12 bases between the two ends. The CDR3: CASSSSRGVNTEAFF. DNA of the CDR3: TGTGCCAGCAGCTCCAGTCGGGGGGTGAACACTGAAGCTTTCTTT.

The CDR3 loop is CASSTGSKSPLHF. In DNA form, the CDR3 reads TGCGCCAGTTCGACAGGGTCTAAGTCACCCCTCCACTTT. The chain is built from TRBV5-1 and TRBJ1-6; 7 bases match TRBD1. V lost 8 bases to trimming and J lost 10 bases; unmatched junction nucleotides: 9. CDR3 length: 13 residues. The V gene's germline CDR1 is SGHRS and CDR2 YFSETQ.

The CDR3 DNA sequence: TGTGCCAGCAGTTACTCCCGGACAGGGAGGGAAGATAACTATGGCTACACCTTC. It yields the protein CASSYSRTGREDNYGYTF. This chain joins TRBV6-6 and TRBJ1-2, with TRBD1 identical over 8 bases. The CDR3 runs 18 residues. Looked up from germline, CDR1 is MNHNY and CDR2 is SVGAGI (reference sequence). Trimming at V came to 0 bases and at J to 1 base, leaving 10 bases not matched to a gene.

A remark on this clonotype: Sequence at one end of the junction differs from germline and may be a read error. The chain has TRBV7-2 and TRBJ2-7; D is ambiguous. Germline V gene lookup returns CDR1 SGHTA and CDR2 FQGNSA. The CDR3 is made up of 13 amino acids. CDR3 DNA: TGTGCCAGCAGCTTATGGGCAGATACCCAACTTAAGTTC. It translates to CASSLWADTQLKF.